A selection of T cell receptor beta chains follows, all from one sample in a study of CD8 T cells in ankylosing spondylitis. Each CDR3 protein gets one entry after TCRdb re-called the 5' RACE reads with MiXCR. The data hold 800,000 to 900,000 distinct CDR3 sequences, with approximately 12% observed a single time. The material sequenced was blood, either unsorted or a sorted T cell fraction (not recorded which). Every receptor here comes from a male donor with ankylosing spondylitis. The CDR3 runs from the conserved cysteine through the conserved F or W. The D gene is left open where the match is weak. Not all rows give a size; the values are once, few, many and, for expanded clones, a class.

TGTGCCAGCAGCGGCTCGGGGGGAGACATTCAGTACTTC	CASSGSGGDIQYF	TRBD2	TRBV7-3	TRBJ2-4	NA
TGCGCCAGCAGCCAAGAACAGGGTGACGAACCCGGGGAGCTGTTTTTT	CASSQEQGDEPGELFF	NA	TRBV4-3	TRBJ2-2	NA
TGTGCCAGCAGTTACGATCTGGGAGTAGCTAACTATGGCTACACCTTC	CASSYDLGVANYGYTF	NA	TRBV6-5	TRBJ1-2	few
TGCAGCGTTGTCCTGAGGCGGGGGGATACGCAGTATTTT	CSVVLRRGDTQYF	TRBD2	TRBV29-1	TRBJ2-3	few
TGTGCCAGCAGGAAATACGACAGCCTTAATGAAAAACTGTTTTTT	CASRKYDSLNEKLFF	NA	TRBV6-1	TRBJ1-4	NA
TGTGCCAGCAGCTCAGGTGGCTATAGGAGCTCCTACAATGAGCAGTTCTTC	CASSSGGYRSSYNEQFF	NA	TRBV11-2	TRBJ2-1	NA
TGCGCCAGCAGCCAAAATTTGATTCAGCCCCAGCATTTT	CASSQNLIQPQHF	NA	TRBV4-1	TRBJ1-5	few
TGTGCCAGCATGGCTTGGAGTCAACAGCCCCAGCATTTT	CASMAWSQQPQHF	NA	TRBV6-1	TRBJ1-5	NA
TGTGCCATCAGTCGGGACAGTACGACGTACACTGAAGCTTTCTTT	CAISRDSTTYTEAFF	TRBD1	TRBV10-3	TRBJ1-1	NA
TGTGCCAGCAGTTACTCGGTCCACCGGGTGGGCTCGGCCCTCCACTTT	CASSYSVHRVGSALHF	NA	TRBV6-5	TRBJ1-6	NA
TGCAGTGCTAGAGATCGAATAGCCTACGAGCAGTACTTC	CSARDRIAYEQYF	NA	TRBV20-1	TRBJ2-7	few
TGTGCCAGCAGCCAAGCCCAGCGGGGGACTTACGAGCAGTACTTC	CASSQAQRGTYEQYF	TRBD2	TRBV4-2	TRBJ2-7	many
TGCGCCTCAGGGTGGGATCTGGGCACTGAAGCTTTCTTT	CASGWDLGTEAFF	NA	TRBV29-1	TRBJ1-1	few
TGCAGTGCTAGTGCGGAGATTAATTCACCCTTCCACTTT	CSASAEINSPFHF	NA	TRBV20-1	TRBJ1-6	NA
TGCAGTGCTAGAGATTTGGGGGACAGTCTCTACGAGCAGTACTTC	CSARDLGDSLYEQYF	TRBD1	TRBV20-1	TRBJ2-7	NA
TGCGCCAGCAGCTCACAGACCCATACGCAGTATTTT	CASSSQTHTQYF	NA	TRBV5-1	TRBJ2-3	few
TGTGCCATCAGCAACCGACAGGGTCTTAATGAAAAACTGTTTTTT	CAISNRQGLNEKLFF	TRBD1	TRBV10-3	TRBJ1-4	many
TGCAGTGCTAGGGGCCTCAGGGGGCCTAGTAATGGCTACACCTTC	CSARGLRGPSNGYTF	TRBD1	TRBV20-1	TRBJ1-2	NA
TGCGCCAGCAGCGCTAGACTGGGAGGTACCGGGGAGCTGTTTTTT	CASSARLGGTGELFF	NA	TRBV5-1	TRBJ2-2	many
TGCAGTGCTAGAGATCTCCGAACGGTTTGGCGGGAAAAACTGTTTTTT	CSARDLRTVWREKLFF	NA	TRBV20-1	TRBJ1-4	few
TGTGCCAGCAGCCAGGGACAGGTTTATTCACCCCTCCACTTT	CASSQGQVYSPLHF	TRBD1	TRBV5-5	TRBJ1-6	NA
TGCGCCAGCAGCCCCCAGGGGGCGCGGGGCTACACCTTC	CASSPQGARGYTF	TRBD1	TRBV4-1	TRBJ1-2	NA
TGCGCCAGCAGCCTCGTGGGGACCCAAGAGACCCAGTACTTC	CASSLVGTQETQYF	NA	TRBV5-1	TRBJ2-5	few
TGCGCCAGCAGCTTGGTTACAGGAATCGCTGAAGCTTTCTTT	CASSLVTGIAEAFF	NA	TRBV5-1	TRBJ1-1	NA
TGTGCCAGCAGCTTGCAGAGAGAGGCTTACGAGCAGTACTTC	CASSLQREAYEQYF	NA	TRBV7-2	TRBJ2-7	NA
TGCGCCAGCAGCTTAAGTGGGGTCAGCAATCAGCCCCAGCATTTT	CASSLSGVSNQPQHF	NA	TRBV5-1	TRBJ1-5	NA
TGTGCCAGCACCCCCGACCCCCTCCCCTACAATGAGCAGTTCTTC	CASTPDPLPYNEQFF	NA	TRBV9	TRBJ2-1	NA
TGTGCCAGCAGTTACCATGGTGATACGCAGTATTTT	CASSYHGDTQYF	NA	TRBV6-2/TRBV6-3	TRBJ2-3	few
TGTGCCAGCAGCCGGCAAAGGGACACCGAAGAGACCCAGTACTTC	CASSRQRDTEETQYF	NA	TRBV4-2	TRBJ2-5	NA
TGCAGCGGTGGAGACACTGAAGCTTTCTTT	CSGGDTEAFF	NA	TRBV29-1	TRBJ1-1	many
TGTGCCAGCAGTCCCGGGAAGATTTCGACCCAGTACTTC	CASSPGKISTQYF	NA	TRBV6-6	TRBJ2-5	few
TGCAGCGTCGTGATAGACAGGGGGATCGGGACCCAGTACTTC	CSVVIDRGIGTQYF	TRBD1	TRBV29-1	TRBJ2-5	NA
TGTGCCAGCAGCCTCGACTTGAGGGGTGAGCAGTTCTTC	CASSLDLRGEQFF	NA	TRBV14	TRBJ2-1	many
TGCAGTGCTAGGGAGAGCTCTGGGGCCAACGTCCTGACTTTC	CSARESSGANVLTF	NA	TRBV20-1	TRBJ2-6	many
TGTGCCAGCAGCTTAAAGGCCGGACCCCTGGCCCAGTACTTC	CASSLKAGPLAQYF	NA	TRBV7-2	TRBJ2-5	few
TGCAGTGCTACTTCTAGCGGGGAGGCTAATGAGCAGTTCTTC	CSATSSGEANEQFF	TRBD2	TRBV20-1	TRBJ2-1	many
TGCAGTGCTAGAGATCTGGGCAGGGGGAGTGCGGATACGCAGTATTTT	CSARDLGRGSADTQYF	TRBD1	TRBV20-1	TRBJ2-3	few
TGCAGCCCCATCCGGGTGGAAATGGAGACCCAGTACTTC	CSPIRVEMETQYF	NA	TRBV20-1	TRBJ2-5	few
TGTGCCAGCAGCCCTCGGACAGTCAGCTCCTACGAGCAGTACTTC	CASSPRTVSSYEQYF	NA	TRBV11-2	TRBJ2-7	few
TGTGCCAGCAGTTCCCCGGGCCAAGGGGGCTACGAGCAGTACTTC	CASSSPGQGGYEQYF	NA	TRBV28	TRBJ2-7	many
TGTGCCAGCAGTTGGCGGACAGGCGGGGGCTACACCTTC	CASSWRTGGGYTF	TRBD1	TRBV12-3/TRBV12-4	TRBJ1-2	many
TGTGCCAGCAGTTCGTCGGCGGGGGGATATGGCTACACCTTC	CASSSSAGGYGYTF	NA	TRBV6-5	TRBJ1-2	NA
TGTGCCAGCAAGGGAGTTAACTCGAACACTGAAGCTTTCTTT	CASKGVNSNTEAFF	NA	TRBV6-4	TRBJ1-1	NA
TGCAGTGCTAGAGTCGGCGCGGCCAACTCCTACGAGCAGTACTTC	CSARVGAANSYEQYF	NA	TRBV20-1	TRBJ2-7	many
TGTGCCACCAGCAGAGATAGGGGGGTCTACGAGCAGTACTTC	CATSRDRGVYEQYF	NA	TRBV15	TRBJ2-7	few
TGTGCCAGCAGCTTTCAGCCGCTGAAGACCCAGTACTTC	CASSFQPLKTQYF	NA	TRBV7-2	TRBJ2-5	NA